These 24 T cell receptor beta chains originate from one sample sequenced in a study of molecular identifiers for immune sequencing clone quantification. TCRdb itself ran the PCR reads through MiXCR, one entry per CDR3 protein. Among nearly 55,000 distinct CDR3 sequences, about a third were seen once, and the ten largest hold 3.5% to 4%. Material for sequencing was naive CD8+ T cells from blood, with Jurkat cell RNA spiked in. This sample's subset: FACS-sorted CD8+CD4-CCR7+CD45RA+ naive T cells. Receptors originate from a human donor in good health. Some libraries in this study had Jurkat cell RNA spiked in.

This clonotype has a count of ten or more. Here the CDR3 reads CASSSVAGGYEQYF. The CDR3 bases are TGCGCCAGCAGTAGCGTGGCGGGAGGGTACGAGCAGTACTTC. The chain carries TRBV5-1 and TRBJ2-7, with 9 bases that match TRBD2. The germline CDR1 and CDR2 sequences are SGHRS and YFSETQ. V lost 5 bases and J lost 4; bases outside the gene matches: 7. The CDR3 runs to 14 residues.

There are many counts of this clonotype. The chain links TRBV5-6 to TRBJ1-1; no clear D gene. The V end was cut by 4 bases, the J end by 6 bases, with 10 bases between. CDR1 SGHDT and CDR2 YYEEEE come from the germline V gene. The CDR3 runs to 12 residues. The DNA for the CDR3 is TGTGCCAGCAGCCTAGGGCGGTCTGAAGCTTTCTTT. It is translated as CASSLGRSEAFF. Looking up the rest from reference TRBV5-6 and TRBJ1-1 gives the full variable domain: DAGVTQSPTHLIKTRGQQVTLRCSPKSGHDTVSWYQQALGQGPQFIFQYYEEEERQRGNFPDRFSGHQFPNYSSELNVNALLLGDSALYLCASSLGRSEAFFGQGTRLTVV.

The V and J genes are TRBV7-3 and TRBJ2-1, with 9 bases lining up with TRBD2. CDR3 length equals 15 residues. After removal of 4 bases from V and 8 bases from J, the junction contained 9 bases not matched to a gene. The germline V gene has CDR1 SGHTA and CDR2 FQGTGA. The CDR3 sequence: CASSYTGLATHEQFF. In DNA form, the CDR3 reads TGTGCCAGCAGCTATACGGGACTAGCAACCCATGAGCAGTTCTTC.

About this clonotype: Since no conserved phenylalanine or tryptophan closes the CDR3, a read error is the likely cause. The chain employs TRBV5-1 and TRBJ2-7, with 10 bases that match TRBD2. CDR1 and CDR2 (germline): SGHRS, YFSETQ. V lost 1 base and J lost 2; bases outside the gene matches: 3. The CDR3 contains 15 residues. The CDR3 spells CASSLSGLAPYEQYI. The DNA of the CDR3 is TGCGCCAGCAGCTTGTCGGGACTAGCGCCCTACGAGCAGTACATC.

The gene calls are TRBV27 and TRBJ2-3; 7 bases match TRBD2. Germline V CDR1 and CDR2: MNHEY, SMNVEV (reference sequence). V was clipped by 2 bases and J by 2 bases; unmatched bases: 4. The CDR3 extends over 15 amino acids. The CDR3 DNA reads TGTGCCAGCAGTTTACTAGCGGAGACCACAGATACGCAGTATTTT. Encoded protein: CASSLLAETTDTQYF.

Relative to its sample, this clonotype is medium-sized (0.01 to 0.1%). CDR3 region: CSARALGQGRQETQYF. The CDR3 nucleotides read TGCAGTGCTAGAGCCCTGGGACAGGGAAGGCAGGAGACCCAGTACTTC. V usage is TRBV20-1 and J usage is TRBJ2-5, with TRBD1 matching over 9 bases. V trimming: 1 base; J trimming: 5 bases; junction bases outside the gene matches: 11. CDR3 size: 16 residues. Germline V gene data show CDR1 as DFQATT and CDR2 as SNEGSKA (reference sequence).

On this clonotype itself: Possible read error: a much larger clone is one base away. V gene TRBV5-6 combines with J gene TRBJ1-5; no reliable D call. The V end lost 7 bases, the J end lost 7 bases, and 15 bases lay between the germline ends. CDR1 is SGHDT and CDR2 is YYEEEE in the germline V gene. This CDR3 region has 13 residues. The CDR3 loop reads CASCPGSGQPQHF. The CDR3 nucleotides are TGTGCCAGCTGCCCTGGAAGCGGCCAGCCCCAGCATTTT.

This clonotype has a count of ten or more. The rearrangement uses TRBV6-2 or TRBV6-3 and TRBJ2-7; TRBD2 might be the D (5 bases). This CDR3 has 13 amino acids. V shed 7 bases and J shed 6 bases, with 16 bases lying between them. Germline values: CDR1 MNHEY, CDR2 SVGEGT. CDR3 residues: CASNYYRESEQYF. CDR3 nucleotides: TGTGCCAGCAACTACTACCGGGAAAGCGAGCAGTACTTC.

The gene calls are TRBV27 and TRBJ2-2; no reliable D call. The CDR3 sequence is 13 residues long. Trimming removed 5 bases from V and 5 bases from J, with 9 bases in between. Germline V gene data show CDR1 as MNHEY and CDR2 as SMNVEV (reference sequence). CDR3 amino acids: CASSPPLTGELFF. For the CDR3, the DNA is TGTGCCAGCAGTCCCCCCCTGACCGGGGAGCTGTTTTTT.

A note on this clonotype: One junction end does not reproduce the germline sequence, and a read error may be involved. The CDR3 loop is CASSLDQGYEQNF. The DNA of the CDR3 is TGTGCCAGCAGCCTCGATCAAGGCTACGAGCAGAACTTC. The chain carries TRBV9 and TRBJ2-7; D is ambiguous. This CDR3 contains 13 residues. Germline loops: CDR1 SGDLS, CDR2 YYNGEE.

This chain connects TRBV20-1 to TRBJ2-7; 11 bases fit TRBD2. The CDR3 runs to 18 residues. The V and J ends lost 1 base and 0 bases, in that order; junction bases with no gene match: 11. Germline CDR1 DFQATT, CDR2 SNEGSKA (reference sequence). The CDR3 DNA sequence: TGCAGTGCTAGAGGCCGGCTAGCGGGAGGCTTAAGCTCCTACGAGCAGTACTTC. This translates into CSARGRLAGGLSSYEQYF.

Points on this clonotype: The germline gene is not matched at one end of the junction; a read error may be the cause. The CDR3: CAGSYSKYSGETQYF. CDR3 bases: TGTGCCGGCAGTTACTCGAAGTATTCTGGGGAGACCCAGTACTTC. The chain joins TRBV6-2 or TRBV6-3 to TRBJ2-5; D is ambiguous. The CDR3 contains 15 residues. Germline loops: CDR1 MNHEY, CDR2 SVGEGT.

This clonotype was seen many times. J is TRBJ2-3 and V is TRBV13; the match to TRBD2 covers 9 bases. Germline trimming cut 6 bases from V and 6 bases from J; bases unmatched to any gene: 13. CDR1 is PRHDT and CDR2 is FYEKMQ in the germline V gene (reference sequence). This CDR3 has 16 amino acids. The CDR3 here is CASRYGTSLEADTQYF. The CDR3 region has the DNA TGTGCCAGCAGATATGGGACTAGCCTAGAGGCGGATACGCAGTATTTT.

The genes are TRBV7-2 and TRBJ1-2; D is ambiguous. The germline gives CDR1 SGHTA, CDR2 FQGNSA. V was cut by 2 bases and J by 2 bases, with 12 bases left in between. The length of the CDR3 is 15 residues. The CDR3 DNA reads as TGTGCCAGCAGCTTATGGCCAGCCGAAAACTATGGCTACACCTTC. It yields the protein CASSLWPAENYGYTF.

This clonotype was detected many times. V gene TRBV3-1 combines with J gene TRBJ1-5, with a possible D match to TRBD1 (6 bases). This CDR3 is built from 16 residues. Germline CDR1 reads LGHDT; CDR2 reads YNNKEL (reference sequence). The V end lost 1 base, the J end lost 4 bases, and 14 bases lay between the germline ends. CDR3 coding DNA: TGTGCCAGCAGCCAAGCTGGAACAGGGTGGAATCAGCCCCAGCATTTT. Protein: CASSQAGTGWNQPQHF. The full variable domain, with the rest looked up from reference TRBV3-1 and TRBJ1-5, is DTAVSQTPKYLVTQMGNDKSIKCEQNLGHDTMYWYKQDSKKFLKIMFSYNNKELIINETVPNRFSPKSPDKAHLNLHINSLELGDSAVYFCASSQAGTGWNQPQHFGDGTRLSIL.

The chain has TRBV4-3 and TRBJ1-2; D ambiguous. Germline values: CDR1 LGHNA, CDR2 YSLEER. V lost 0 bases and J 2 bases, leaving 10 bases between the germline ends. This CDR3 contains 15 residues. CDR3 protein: CASSQDRVVNYGYTF. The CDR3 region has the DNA TGCGCCAGCAGCCAAGATCGGGTGGTGAACTATGGCTACACCTTC.

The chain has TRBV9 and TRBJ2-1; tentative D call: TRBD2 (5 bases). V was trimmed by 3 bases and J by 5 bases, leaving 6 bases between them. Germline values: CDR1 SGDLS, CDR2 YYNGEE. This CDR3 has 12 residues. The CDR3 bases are TGTGCCAGCAGCGAGGGAGACAATGAGCAGTTCTTC. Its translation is CASSEGDNEQFF.

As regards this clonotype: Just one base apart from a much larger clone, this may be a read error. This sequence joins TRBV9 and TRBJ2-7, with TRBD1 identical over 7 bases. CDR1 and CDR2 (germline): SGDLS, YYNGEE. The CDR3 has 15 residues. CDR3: CACSSSDRVSYEQYF. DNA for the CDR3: TGTGCCTGCAGTAGCTCCGACAGGGTATCCTACGAGCAGTACTTC.

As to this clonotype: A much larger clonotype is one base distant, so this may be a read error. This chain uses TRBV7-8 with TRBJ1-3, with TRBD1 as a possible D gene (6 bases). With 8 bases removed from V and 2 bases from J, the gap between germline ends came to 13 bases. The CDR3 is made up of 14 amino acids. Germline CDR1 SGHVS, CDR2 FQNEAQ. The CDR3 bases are TGTGCCAGCGCCGACAGGTTAACTGGAAACACCATATATTTT. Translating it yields CASADRLTGNTIYF.

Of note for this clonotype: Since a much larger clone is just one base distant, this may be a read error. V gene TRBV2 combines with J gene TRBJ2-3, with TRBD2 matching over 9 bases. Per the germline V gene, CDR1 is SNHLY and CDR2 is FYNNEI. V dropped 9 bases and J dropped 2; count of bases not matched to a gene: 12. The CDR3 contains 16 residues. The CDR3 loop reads CASFSGRLSHTDTQYF. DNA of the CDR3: TGTGCCAGTTTTAGCGGGAGACTTTCCCACACAGATACGCAGTATTTT. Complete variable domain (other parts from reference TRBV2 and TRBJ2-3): EPEVTQTPSHQVTQMGQEVILRCVPISNHLYFYWYRQILGQKVEFLVSFYNNEISEKSEIFDDQFSVERPDGSNFTLKIRSTKLEDSAMYFCASFSGRLSHTDTQYFGPGTRLTVL.

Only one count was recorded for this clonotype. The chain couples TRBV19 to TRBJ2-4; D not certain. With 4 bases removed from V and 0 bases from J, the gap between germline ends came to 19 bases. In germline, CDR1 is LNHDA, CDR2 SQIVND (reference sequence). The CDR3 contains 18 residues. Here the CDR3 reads CASSNRQVYNLAKNIQYF. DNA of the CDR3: TGTGCCAGTAGTAATCGACAAGTCTACAATTTAGCCAAAAACATTCAGTACTTC.

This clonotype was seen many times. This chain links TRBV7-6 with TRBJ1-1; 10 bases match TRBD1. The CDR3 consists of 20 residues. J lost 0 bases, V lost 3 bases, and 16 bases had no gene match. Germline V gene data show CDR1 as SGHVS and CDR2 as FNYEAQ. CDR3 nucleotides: TGTGCCAGCAGCTTCCTGACTAATCGGGACAGGGGCGACCTGAACACTGAAGCTTTCTTT. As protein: CASSFLTNRDRGDLNTEAFF.

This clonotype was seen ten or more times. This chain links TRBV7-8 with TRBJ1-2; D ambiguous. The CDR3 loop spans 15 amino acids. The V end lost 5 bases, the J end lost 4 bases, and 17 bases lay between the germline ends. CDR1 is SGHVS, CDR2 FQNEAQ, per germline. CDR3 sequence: CASSPGAGATYGYTF. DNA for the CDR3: TGTGCCAGCAGCCCCGGTGCAGGCGCTACCTATGGCTACACCTTC.

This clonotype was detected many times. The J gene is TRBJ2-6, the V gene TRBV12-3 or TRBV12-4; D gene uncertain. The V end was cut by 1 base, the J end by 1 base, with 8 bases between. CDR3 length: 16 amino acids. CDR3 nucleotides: TGTGCCAGCAGTTTAGGGGCACCGTCTGGGGCCAACGTCCTGACTTTC. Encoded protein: CASSLGAPSGANVLTF.